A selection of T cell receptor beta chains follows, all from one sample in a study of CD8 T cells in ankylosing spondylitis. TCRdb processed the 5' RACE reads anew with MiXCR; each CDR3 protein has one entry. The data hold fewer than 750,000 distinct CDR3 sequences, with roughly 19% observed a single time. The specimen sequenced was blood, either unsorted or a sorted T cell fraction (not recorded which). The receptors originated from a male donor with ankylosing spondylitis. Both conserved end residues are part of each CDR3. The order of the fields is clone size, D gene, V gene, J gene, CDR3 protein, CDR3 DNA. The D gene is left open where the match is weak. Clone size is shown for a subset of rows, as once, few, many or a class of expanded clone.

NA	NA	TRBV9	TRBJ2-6	CASSVAGAGANVLTF	TGTGCCAGCAGCGTAGCAGGTGCTGGGGCCAACGTCCTGACTTTC
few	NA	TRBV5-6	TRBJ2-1	CASSSRFSRSEQFF	TGTGCCAGCAGCTCCCGGTTTAGTCGGTCTGAGCAGTTCTTC
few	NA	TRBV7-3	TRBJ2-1	CASSSAGGAPGLNEQFF	TGTGCCAGCAGCTCCGCAGGGGGGGCTCCCGGTCTCAATGAGCAGTTCTTC
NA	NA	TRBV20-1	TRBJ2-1	CSAREGTASSYNEQFF	TGCAGTGCTAGAGAAGGGACGGCCAGCTCCTACAATGAGCAGTTCTTC
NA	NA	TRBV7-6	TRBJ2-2	CASSLDSGHETGELFF	TGTGCCAGCAGCTTAGATTCGGGACACGAAACCGGGGAGCTGTTTTTT
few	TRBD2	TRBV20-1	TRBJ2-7	CSARDSQRETYEQYF	TGCAGTGCTAGAGATTCCCAGCGGGAGACCTACGAGCAGTACTTC
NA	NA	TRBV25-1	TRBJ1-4	CASSEYYGQSNEKLFF	TGTGCCAGCAGTGAATATTATGGACAGAGTAATGAAAAACTGTTTTTT
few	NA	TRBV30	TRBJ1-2	CAWSVGGGYTF	TGTGCCTGGAGTGTGGGGGGTGGCTACACCTTC
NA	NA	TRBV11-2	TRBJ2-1	CASSLTPPATGRPYNEQFF	TGTGCCAGCAGCTTAACCCCCCCCGCGACAGGCCGACCCTACAATGAGCAGTTCTTC
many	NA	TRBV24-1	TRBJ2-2	CATSDHRDTGELFF	TGTGCCACCAGTGACCACAGGGACACCGGGGAGCTGTTTTTT
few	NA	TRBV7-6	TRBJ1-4	CASSRGGGVTNEKLFF	TGTGCCAGCAGCCGAGGGGGAGGGGTAACTAATGAAAAACTGTTTTTT
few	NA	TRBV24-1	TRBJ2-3	CATSDMDGFSTDTQYF	TGTGCCACCAGTGATATGGACGGCTTTAGCACAGATACGCAGTATTTT
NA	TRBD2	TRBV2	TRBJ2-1	CASSSVAGGPLFF	TGTGCCAGCAGCAGCGTAGCGGGAGGGCCTCTGTTCTTC
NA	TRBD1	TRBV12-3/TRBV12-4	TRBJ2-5	CASSPTGLWETQYF	TGTGCCAGCAGCCCGACAGGGTTGTGGGAGACCCAGTACTTC
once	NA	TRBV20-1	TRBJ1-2	CSAPEGLGINYGYTF	TGCAGTGCTCCCGAGGGTTTAGGTATTAACTATGGCTACACCTTC
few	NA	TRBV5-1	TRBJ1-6	CASSEAVHNSPLHF	TGCGCCAGCAGCGAGGCAGTTCATAATTCACCCCTCCACTTT
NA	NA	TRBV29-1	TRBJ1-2	CSVEVRANGYTF	TGCAGCGTTGAAGTTCGGGCTAATGGCTACACCTTC
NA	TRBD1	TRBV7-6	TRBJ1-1	CASSPGTGLEAFF	TGTGCCAGCAGCCCTGGGACAGGGTTGGAAGCTTTCTTT
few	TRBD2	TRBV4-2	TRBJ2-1	CASSQGLADTYNEQFF	TGTGCCAGCAGCCAAGGACTAGCGGATACCTACAATGAGCAGTTCTTC
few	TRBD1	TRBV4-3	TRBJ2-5	CASRQAQGIEETQYF	TGCGCCAGCAGGCAAGCACAGGGGATCGAAGAGACCCAGTACTTC
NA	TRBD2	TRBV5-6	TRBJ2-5	CASSLVGGSRQETQYF	TGTGCCAGCAGCTTGGTTGGCGGGAGCCGCCAAGAGACCCAGTACTTC
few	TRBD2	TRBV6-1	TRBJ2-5	CASSPQTGLAGQETQYF	TGTGCCAGCAGTCCCCAGACTGGACTAGCGGGACAAGAGACCCAGTACTTC
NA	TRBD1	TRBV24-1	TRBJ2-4	CATSDETGVTSLAKNIQYF	TGTGCCACCAGTGATGAGACAGGGGTCACTTCTTTGGCCAAAAACATTCAGTACTTC
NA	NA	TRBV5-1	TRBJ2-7	CASSPPGPHYEQYF	TGCGCCAGCAGCCCTCCGGGGCCCCACTACGAGCAGTACTTC
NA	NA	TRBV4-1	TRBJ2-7	CASSQVHRDAYEQYF	TGCGCCAGCAGCCAAGTACACCGGGACGCCTACGAGCAGTACTTC
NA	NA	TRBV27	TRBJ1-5	CASSPPDSNQPQHF	TGTGCCAGCAGTCCCCCGGACAGCAATCAGCCCCAGCATTTT
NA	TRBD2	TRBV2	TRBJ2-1	CASSGAPSGGSYNEQFF	TGTGCCAGCAGTGGGGCGCCTAGCGGGGGGTCCTACAATGAGCAGTTCTTC
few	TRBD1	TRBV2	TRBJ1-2	CASSEVTGGDYGYTF	TGTGCCAGCAGTGAAGTGACAGGGGGCGACTATGGCTACACCTTC
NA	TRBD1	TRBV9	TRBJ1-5	CASSVGQGGPQPQHF	TGTGCCAGCAGCGTAGGACAGGGAGGTCCCCAGCCCCAGCATTTT
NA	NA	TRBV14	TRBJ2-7	CASSQESVGSEQYF	TGTGCCAGCAGCCAAGAAAGCGTTGGCTCCGAGCAGTACTTC
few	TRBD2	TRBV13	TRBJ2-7	CASSPSGSVTYEQYF	TGTGCCAGCAGCCCGAGCGGGAGTGTCACCTACGAGCAGTACTTC
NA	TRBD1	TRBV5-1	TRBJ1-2	CASSLAGQGDGYTF	TGCGCCAGCAGCTTGGCCGGACAGGGCGATGGCTACACCTTC
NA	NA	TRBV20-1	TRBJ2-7	CSAGRTSTYEQYF	TGCAGTGCTGGTCGGACGTCGACCTACGAGCAGTACTTC
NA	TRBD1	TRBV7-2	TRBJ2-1	CASSLGQGADNEQFF	TGTGCCAGCAGCTTAGGCCAGGGGGCAGACAATGAGCAGTTCTTC
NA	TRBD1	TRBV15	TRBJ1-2	CATSRDRVIYGYTF	TGTGCCACCAGCAGGGACAGGGTGATCTATGGCTACACCTTC